What follows are 19 T cell receptor beta chains derived from one specimen sequenced in a study of cytotoxic CD8 clonotypes in ibrutinib-treated CLL. Profiled with immunoSEQ multiplex PCR; TCRdb holds only in-frame clones, not every one. The table includes approximately 170,000 clones, 88% detected once. Specimen: PBMCs, collected at disease progression, from a patient treated with ibrutinib. These receptors all come from a human donor with chronic lymphocytic leukemia.

This clone came up a few times. This chain connects TRBV19 to TRBJ2-7, with TRBD2 matching over 12 bases. V lost 8 bases to trimming and J lost 1 base; unmatched junction nucleotides: 3. The CDR3 is 14 residues long. CDR1 is LNHDA and CDR2 is SQIVND in the germline V gene (reference sequence). CDR3 residues: CASATSGRSYEQYF. The CDR3 DNA reads as TGTGCCAGTGCTACTAGCGGGAGGTCCTACGAGCAGTACTTC.

V usage is TRBV6-6 and J usage is TRBJ2-2, with D uncertain. The CDR3 is made up of 15 amino acids. V was trimmed by 5 bases and J by 0 bases, leaving 10 bases between them. The germline gives CDR1 MNHNY, CDR2 SVGAGI (reference sequence). In nucleotides, the CDR3 is TGTGCCAGCAGTCCATTTAATCCGAACACCGGGGAGCTGTTTTTT. Its translation: CASSPFNPNTGELFF.

The sample holds a few counts of this clone. The rearrangement uses TRBV18 and TRBJ2-7, with no clear D. The CDR3 loop spans 14 amino acids. Germline lookup yields CDR1 KGHSH and CDR2 LQKENI. Trimming took 1 base from V and 2 from J, leaving 9 bases between them. Here the CDR3 reads CASSPLQTTYEQYF. The CDR3, as DNA: TGTGCCAGCTCACCACTGCAAACCACCTACGAGCAGTACTTC.

The CDR3 nucleotides are TGTGCCAGTAGTAAAGGGGACGGATATAGCAATCAGCCCCAGCATTTT. Translated, it gives CASSKGDGYSNQPQHF. The rearrangement links TRBV19 to TRBJ1-5; maybe TRBD1 (5 bases). Germline lookup yields CDR1 LNHDA and CDR2 SQIVND (reference sequence). The V gene lost 4 bases and the J gene lost 0 bases, with 13 bases spanning the gap. The CDR3 is 16 residues long.

The chain recombines TRBV21-1 with TRBJ2-1; no check of the table's D call, TRBD1, against the DNA was made. TRBV21-1 is recorded as a pseudogene. The CDR3 sequence is 14 residues long. The CDR3 spells CASSTDRGHNEQFF. The DNA for the CDR3 is TGTGCCAGCAGCACGGACAGGGGCCACAATGAGCAGTTCTTC.

This chain joins TRBV10-1 and TRBJ2-2; 9 bases align to TRBD1. Germline V gene data show CDR1 as WNHNN and CDR2 as SYGVQD (reference sequence). The CDR3 is 15 residues long. J gave up 5 bases and V 5 bases, and 6 bases lay outside the gene matches. CDR3 amino acids: CASSPRQGVTGELFF. The CDR3 DNA reads as TGCGCCAGCAGTCCAAGACAGGGGGTTACCGGGGAGCTGTTTTTT.

V and J are TRBV19 and TRBJ2-1, with TRBD2 matching over 9 bases. V was clipped by 5 bases and J by 9 bases; unmatched bases: 11. Germline values: CDR1 LNHDA, CDR2 SQIVND (reference sequence). The CDR3 totals 15 residues. CDR3 sequence reads: CASSRGRVGSGEQFF. The CDR3 DNA reads TGTGCCAGTAGTCGCGGGAGGGTGGGCTCAGGTGAGCAGTTCTTC.

The V gene is TRBV9, the J gene TRBJ2-7, with 14 bases aligning to TRBD2. Germline CDR1 reads SGDLS; CDR2 reads YYNGEE. This CDR3 is 14 amino acids long. J was trimmed by 5 bases and V by 5 bases; bases with no gene match: 3. CDR3 loop: CASRGLAGEHEQYF. Here the CDR3 DNA reads TGTGCCAGCAGGGGACTAGCGGGAGAACACGAGCAGTACTTC.

A single count supports this clone. The same CDR3 also results from other DNA sequences found in this sample. This sequence joins TRBV27 and TRBJ1-1; unclear D gene. Trimming removed 0 bases at V and 2 bases at J, with 4 bases between. Germline V lookup: CDR1 MNHEY, CDR2 SMNVEV (reference sequence). The CDR3 is 13 residues long. CDR3 coding DNA: TGTGCCAGCAGTTTATCCCGAAACACTGAAGCTTTCTTT. Translating it yields CASSLSRNTEAFF.

The chain links TRBV10-3 to TRBJ1-1, with 8 bases that match TRBD1. The CDR3 length is 13 residues. Germline CDR1 is ENHRY and CDR2 is SYGVKD. The junction had 5 bases not matched to a gene; V was cut back by 6 bases and J by 5 bases. Here the CDR3 DNA reads TGTGCCATCAGGCAGGGGGCTGCGACTGAAGCTTTCTTT. It encodes CAIRQGAATEAFF.

The chain uses TRBV28 and TRBJ1-3; D is perhaps TRBD1 (6 bases). The V end lost 1 base, the J end lost 4 bases, and 14 bases lay between the germline ends. Germline CDR1 and CDR2: MDHEN and SYDVKM. The CDR3 has 16 amino acids. The CDR3 bases are TGTGCCAGCAGTTTATCACTACAGGGTACCGGAAACACCATATATTTT. Its protein product is CASSLSLQGTGNTIYF.

This sequence joins TRBV4-1 and TRBJ2-3; possibly TRBD1 for D (5 bases). In germline, CDR1 is MGHRA, CDR2 YSYEKL. The CDR3 loop spans 16 amino acids. V was trimmed by 0 bases and J by 2 bases, leaving 12 bases between them. The CDR3 nucleotides read TGCGCCAGCAGCCAAGACGGGCAGGGATACACAGATACGCAGTATTTT. Amino acid sequence: CASSQDGQGYTDTQYF.

The chain combines TRBV5-6 with TRBJ1-2, with TRBD1 as a possible D gene (5 bases). The V end lost 0 bases, the J end lost 4 bases, and 13 bases lay between the germline ends. CDR3 length: 15 amino acids. Germline V gene data show CDR1 as SGHDT and CDR2 as YYEEEE. The CDR3: CASSLERGLGYGYTF. The CDR3 bases are TGTGCCAGCAGCTTGGAAAGGGGACTAGGCTATGGCTACACCTTC. Combining the CDR3 with reference TRBV5-6 and TRBJ1-2 gives the whole variable domain DAGVTQSPTHLIKTRGQQVTLRCSPKSGHDTVSWYQQALGQGPQFIFQYYEEEERQRGNFPDRFSGHQFPNYSSELNVNALLLGDSALYLCASSLERGLGYGYTFGSGTRLTVV.

The CDR3 coding sequence is TGTGCCTGGACCCAACTAGTGATAGCGGCGCAGTACTTC. It yields the protein CAWTQLVIAAQYF. V usage is TRBV30 and J usage is TRBJ2-7, with a tentative D call TRBD2 (6 bases). The length of the CDR3 is 13 residues. Germline V lookup: CDR1 GTSNPN, CDR2 SVGIG (reference sequence). V lost 4 bases and J 9 bases, leaving 19 bases between the germline ends.

The rearrangement uses TRBV7-2 and TRBJ2-3, with 12 bases that match TRBD2. The ends lost 4 bases at V and 2 bases at J; junction bases unmatched: 4. The CDR3 covers 16 residues. Germline assignment: CDR1 SGHTA and CDR2 FQGNSA. CDR3 bases: TGTGCCAGCAGCTCACTAGCGGGAGGTTACACAGATACGCAGTATTTT. This encodes CASSSLAGGYTDTQYF.

This chain joins TRBV9 and TRBJ2-7; D uncertain. Germline V gives CDR1 SGDLS, CDR2 YYNGEE. The CDR3 has 14 residues. With 0 bases removed from V and 0 bases from J, the gap between germline ends came to 7 bases. The CDR3 here is CASSVAASSYEQYF. The CDR3 DNA reads TGTGCCAGCAGCGTAGCGGCTAGCTCCTACGAGCAGTACTTC.

The chain has TRBV7-9 and TRBJ1-3; D not resolved. Germline V gene lookup returns CDR1 SEHNR and CDR2 FQNEAQ (reference sequence). With 5 bases removed from V and 1 base from J, the gap between germline ends came to 15 bases. The CDR3 runs 16 residues. The CDR3 here is CASSPFWTESGNTIYF. The CDR3 DNA is TGTGCCAGCAGCCCGTTCTGGACGGAGTCTGGAAACACCATATATTTT.

The chain combines TRBV6-4 with TRBJ2-7; D possibly matches TRBD1 or TRBD2 (5 bases each). The CDR3 sequence is 16 residues long. Germline V gene data show CDR1 as MRHNA and CDR2 as SNTAGT. V was trimmed by 3 bases and J by 2 bases, leaving 17 bases between them. CDR3 residues: CASSESLGVRTYEQYF. Here the CDR3 DNA reads TGTGCCAGCAGTGAATCGTTGGGGGTTCGAACCTACGAGCAGTACTTC.

This clone was observed a single time. This chain links TRBV11-3 with TRBJ2-7; D not resolved. CDR1 and CDR2 from the germline V gene are SGHNT and YENEEA. The V gene lost 5 bases and the J gene lost 2 bases, with 13 bases spanning the gap. There are 14 residues in the CDR3. CDR3 nucleotides: TGTGCCAGCAGCCCTCGGACGGCGCCCTACGAGCAGTACTTC. Translating gives CASSPRTAPYEQYF.